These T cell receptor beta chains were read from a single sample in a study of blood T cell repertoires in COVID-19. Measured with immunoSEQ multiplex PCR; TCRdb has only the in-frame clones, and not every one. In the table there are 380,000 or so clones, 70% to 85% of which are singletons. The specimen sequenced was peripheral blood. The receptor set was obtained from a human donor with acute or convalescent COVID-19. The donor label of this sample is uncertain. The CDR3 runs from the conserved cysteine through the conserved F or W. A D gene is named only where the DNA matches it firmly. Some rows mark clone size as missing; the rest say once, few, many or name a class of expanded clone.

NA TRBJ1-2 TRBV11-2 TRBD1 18 CASSLETGLGTGMRGYTF TGTGCCAGCAGCTTAGAGACTGGGTTGGGGACAGGGATGAGGGGCTACACCTTC
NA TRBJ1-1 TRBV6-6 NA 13 CASSPGQNTEAFF TGTGCCAGCAGTCCGGGACAGAACACTGAAGCTTTCTTT
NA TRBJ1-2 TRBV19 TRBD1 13 CASSTGQGYGYTF TGTGCCAGTAGTACCGGACAGGGCTATGGCTACACCTTC
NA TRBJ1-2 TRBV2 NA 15 CASSDPPGFGYGYTF TGTGCCAGCAGTGATCCTCCAGGATTCGGATATGGCTACACCTTC
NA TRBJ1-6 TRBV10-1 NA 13 CATSREYNSPLHF TGCGCCACTTCGAGGGAGTATAATTCACCCCTCCACTTT
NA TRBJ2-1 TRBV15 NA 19 CATSLVGQPTELVKNEQFF TGTGCCACATCCCTTGTTGGGCAGCCTACAGAGCTGGTGAAAAATGAGCAGTTCTTC
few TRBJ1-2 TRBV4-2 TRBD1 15 CASSQLLDRTYGYTF TGTGCCAGCAGCCAACTACTGGACAGGACCTATGGCTACACCTTC
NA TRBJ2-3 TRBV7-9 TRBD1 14 CASSLGTGMDGLVF TGTGCCAGCAGCTTAGGGACAGGGATGGATGGGTTAGTTTTT
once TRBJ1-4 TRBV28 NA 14 CASSLLGLGEKLFF TGTGCCAGCAGTTTGCTGGGTCTAGGTGAAAAACTGTTTTTT
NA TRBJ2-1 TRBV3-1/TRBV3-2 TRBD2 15 CASTRSGASYNEQFF TGTGCCAGCACCCGAAGCGGGGCTTCCTACAATGAGCAGTTCTTC
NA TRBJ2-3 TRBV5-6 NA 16 CASTLLHLAGTDTQYF TGTGCCAGCACCCTCCTACACTTGGCGGGCACAGATACGCAGTATTTT
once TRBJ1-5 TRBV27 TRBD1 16 CASSPRTGGLNQPQHF TGTGCCAGCAGTCCGCGGACAGGGGGTCTGAATCAGCCCCAGCATTTT
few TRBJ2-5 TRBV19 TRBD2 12 CASRLAGETQYF TGTGCCAGCCGACTAGCCGGGGAGACCCAGTACTTC
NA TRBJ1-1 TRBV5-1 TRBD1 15 CASSPGEGGGTEAFF TGCGCCAGCTCACCGGGTGAAGGGGGCGGCACTGAAGCTTTCTTT
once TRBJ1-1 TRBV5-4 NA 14 CASSSHTENTEAFF TGTGCCAGCAGCTCCCATACAGAGAACACTGAAGCTTTCTTT
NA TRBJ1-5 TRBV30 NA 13 CVWSPGENQPQHF TGTGTCTGGAGTCCGGGGGAGAATCAGCCCCAGCATTTT
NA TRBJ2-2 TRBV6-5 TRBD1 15 CASSHRDRATGELFF TGTGCCAGCAGCCACCGGGACAGGGCGACCGGGGAGCTGTTTTTT
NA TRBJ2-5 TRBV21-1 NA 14 CATPRRDREQTQYF TGTGCCACCCCACGTCGGGACAGGGAACAGACCCAGTACTTC
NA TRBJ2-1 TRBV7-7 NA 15 CASSSAVGRGNEQFF TGTGCCAGCAGCTCCGCCGTCGGGAGAGGCAATGAGCAGTTCTTC
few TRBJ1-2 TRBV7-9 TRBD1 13 CASSLGTGYGYTF TGTGCCAGCAGCCTCGGGACAGGGTATGGCTACACCTTC
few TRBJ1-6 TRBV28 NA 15 CASSFSGSYNSPLHF TGTGCCAGCAGTTTTAGTGGCTCCTATAATTCACCCCTCCACTTT
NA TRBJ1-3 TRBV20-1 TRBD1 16 CSASGQGAFSGNTIYF TGCAGTGCTAGTGGGCAGGGGGCTTTCTCTGGAAACACCATATATTTT
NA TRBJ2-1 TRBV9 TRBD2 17 CASSPRGGEVLYNEQFF TGTGCCAGCAGCCCCCGGGGGGGCGAGGTGCTCTACAATGAGCAGTTCTTC
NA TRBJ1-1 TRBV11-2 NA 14 CASSPPRGSTEAFF TGTGCCAGCAGTCCACCCCGAGGGTCGACTGAAGCTTTCTTT
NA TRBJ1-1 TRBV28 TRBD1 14 CASSAGQGHTEAFF TGTGCCAGCAGTGCGGGACAGGGGCACACTGAAGCTTTCTTT
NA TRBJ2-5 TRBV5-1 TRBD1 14 CASSLGDREETQYF TGCGCCAGCAGCTTAGGGGACAGGGAAGAGACCCAGTACTTC
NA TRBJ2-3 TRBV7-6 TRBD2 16 CASSQAGGTATDTQYF TGTGCCAGCAGCCAAGCGGGAGGGACGGCTACAGATACGCAGTATTTT
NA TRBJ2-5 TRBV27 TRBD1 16 CASRPLDRGGQETQYF TGTGCCAGCAGGCCCCTCGACAGGGGTGGCCAAGAGACCCAGTACTTC